This T cell receptor beta chain emerged from a study of blood T cells in healthy people across ages. Next came a second PCR, run for about 7 to 12 cycles, which used a sample-barcoded 5' primer along with a J-beta primer mix. A 12-random-nucleotide template-switch adaptor tagged each cDNA molecule. TCRdb independently ran MiXCR on the 5' RACE reads; one entry per CDR3 protein. The repertoire holds roughly 800,000 distinct CDR3 sequences, with roughly 64% as singletons. Deletions cut 4 bases from V and 6 bases from J, with 12 bases between. Germline values: CDR1 GTSNPN, CDR2 SVGIG (reference sequence). This CDR3 has 12 amino acids. Points from the study as a whole: From one million sequenced T cells, diversity estimates were lower bounds. Donor CMV status was unknown, possibly confounding expanded clonotype changes.

A remark on this clonotype: The target antigen is unknown.

The TCR was taken from a man aged 25-45 years in good health. Sample: blood. This chain joins TRBV30 and TRBJ2-5, with D possibly being TRBD2 (6 bases). Here the CDR3 reads CAWTAAGKTQYF. The CDR3 region has the DNA TGTGCCTGGACGGCCGCGGGAAAGACCCAGTACTTC.